Below are 31 T cell receptor beta chains sequenced from a single sample in a study of blood T cell repertoires in COVID-19. Assay: immunoSEQ multiplex PCR; the TCRdb copy retains only in-frame clones and omits some. The sample lists some 240,000 clones; about 90% were seen once. The specimen was peripheral blood. All receptors come from a woman in her 70s with COVID-19, enrolled during active disease.

The sample holds one count of this clone. The chain joins TRBV5-1 to TRBJ1-1, with TRBD1 identical over 8 bases. The J segment lost 4 bases and the V segment lost 4 bases, leaving 9 bases of the junction unmatched. In germline, CDR1 is SGHRS, CDR2 YFSETQ. The CDR3 consists of 15 residues. The CDR3 DNA reads TGCGCCAGCAGCCTGACATTAACAGGGGGCACTGAAGCTTTCTTT. Translated, it gives CASSLTLTGGTEAFF.

This chain uses TRBV11-3 with TRBJ2-2; 8 bases are shared with TRBD1. The junction had 7 bases not matched to a gene; V was cut back by 6 bases and J by 4 bases. There are 15 residues in the CDR3. CDR1 and CDR2 from the germline V gene are SGHNT and YENEEA. This CDR3 reads CASRATDRVTGELFF. In DNA form, the CDR3 reads TGTGCCAGCAGGGCGACGGACAGGGTCACCGGGGAGCTGTTTTTT.

The CDR3 region is CAIRGLAGSYEQYF. The CDR3 DNA reads TGTGCCATCAGGGGACTAGCGGGATCCTACGAGCAGTACTTC. The genes are TRBV10-3 and TRBJ2-7; TRBD2 matches 13 bases. V was pared by 6 bases and J by 1 base, with 0 bases of the junction left unmatched. The CDR3 totals 14 residues. Germline CDR1 is ENHRY and CDR2 is SYGVKD.

J is TRBJ2-1 and V is TRBV5-1, with D perhaps TRBD2 (5 bases). Trimming left V 4 bases short and J 5 bases short, with 13 bases between. The germline V gene has CDR1 SGHRS and CDR2 YFSETQ. This CDR3 is built from 14 residues. The CDR3 is CASSRQGLNNEQFF. The CDR3 coding sequence is TGCGCCAGCAGCCGGCAAGGACTGAACAATGAGCAGTTCTTC.

This clone was counted a few times. The rearrangement links TRBV7-8 to TRBJ1-2, with 10 bases fitting TRBD1. This CDR3 is 14 amino acids long. CDR1 and CDR2 (germline): SGHVS, FQNEAQ. Trimming removed 5 bases from V and 4 bases from J; junction bases left unmatched: 4. CDR3 amino acids: CASSKGDRGYGYTF. The CDR3 bases are TGTGCCAGCAGCAAGGGGGACAGGGGCTATGGCTACACCTTC.

CDR3 DNA sequence: TGCGCCAGCAGCTTGGTGTCAGAGCAGTTCTTC. It translates to CASSLVSEQFF. The rearrangement uses TRBV5-1 and TRBJ2-1; the D is unclear. From germline, CDR1 is SGHRS and CDR2 YFSETQ. The CDR3 is 11 residues long. The V end was cut by 0 bases, the J end by 10 bases, with 5 bases between.

CDR3 bases: TGTGCCAGCAGCGTAGCTAACTACGGCCAAGAGACCCAGTACTTC. This codes for CASSVANYGQETQYF. The rearrangement links TRBV9 to TRBJ2-5; D is uncertain. The V and J ends lost 0 bases and 1 base respectively, with 10 bases between them. The CDR3 is 15 amino acids. Germline CDR1 is SGDLS and CDR2 is YYNGEE.

The rearrangement uses TRBV6-2 or TRBV6-3 and TRBJ2-1; possibly TRBD1 for D (5 bases). Deletions cut 6 bases from V and 14 bases from J, with 23 bases between. Germline V gene sequence: CDR1 MNHEY, CDR2 SVGEGT. This CDR3 contains 14 residues. The CDR3 loop is CASSHYAQGPAEFF. The CDR3 coding sequence is TGTGCCAGCAGCCACTACGCTCAGGGTCCCGCAGAGTTCTTC.

The rearrangement uses TRBV6-5 and TRBJ2-5, with 8 bases aligning to TRBD2. CDR1 is MNHEY and CDR2 is SVGAGI in the germline V gene. The V and J ends lost 5 bases and 5 bases, in that order; junction bases with no gene match: 7. This CDR3 spans 14 amino acids. In DNA, the CDR3 is TGTGCCAGCAGTCGAGCGGGAGTTCAGGAGACCCAGTACTTC. Amino acid sequence: CASSRAGVQETQYF.

J is TRBJ2-5 and V is TRBV15, with 7 bases lining up with TRBD1. CDR3 length equals 14 residues. CDR1 and CDR2 (germline): LNHNV, YYDKDF (reference sequence). V shed 3 bases, J shed 5 bases, and the junction held 6 bases outside the gene matches. The CDR3 reads CATSRIDRVETQYF. The CDR3 DNA sequence: TGTGCCACCAGCAGGATCGACAGGGTGGAGACCCAGTACTTC.

The chain joins TRBV14 to TRBJ1-2; D possibly corresponds to TRBD1 (6 bases). Trimming pared 4 bases from V and 3 bases from J, leaving 9 bases between. Germline loops: CDR1 SGHDN, CDR2 FVKESK. This CDR3 region has 13 residues. In nucleotides, the CDR3 is TGTGCCAGCAGCCCAGGACAGCACTATGGCTACACCTTC. This codes for CASSPGQHYGYTF. Full variable domain (remainder filled in from reference TRBV14 and TRBJ1-2): EAGVTQFPSHSVIEKGQTVTLRCDPISGHDNLYWYRRVMGKEIKFLLHFVKESKQDESGMPNNRFLAERTGGTYSTLKVQPAELEDSGVYFCASSPGQHYGYTFGSGTRLTVV.

The chain uses TRBV5-1 and TRBJ2-1, with D perhaps matching TRBD1 (6 bases). The V end was cut by 0 bases, the J end by 6 bases, with 10 bases between. The CDR3 has 14 amino acids. Germline CDR1 SGHRS, CDR2 YFSETQ. CDR3 DNA: TGCGCCAGCAGCTTGGCGGAAGGGGGCAATGAGCAGTTCTTC. This gives the protein CASSLAEGGNEQFF.

The rearrangement links TRBV16 to TRBJ1-3, with D possibly matching TRBD1 (5 bases). The CDR3 is made up of 17 amino acids. The V end lost 2 bases, the J end lost 4 bases, and 18 bases lay between the germline ends. CDR1 is KGHSY and CDR2 is FQNENV in the germline V gene. The CDR3 sequence: CASSQASRASSGNTIYF. CDR3 in DNA: TGTGCCAGCAGCCAAGCCTCCAGGGCGTCCTCGGGAAACACCATATATTTT.

V gene TRBV7-2 combines with J gene TRBJ2-3, with 11 bases fitting TRBD2. With V trimmed by 3 bases and J by 6 bases, 5 bases remained unmatched. The CDR3 spans 15 residues. CDR1 and CDR2 (germline): SGHTA, FQGNSA. CDR3 loop: CASSFVAGGVDTQYF. Written as DNA, the CDR3 is TGTGCCAGCAGCTTTGTAGCGGGAGGGGTGGATACGCAGTATTTT.

The J gene is TRBJ2-7, the V gene TRBV7-2, with 10 bases matching TRBD1. From germline, CDR1 is SGHTA and CDR2 FQGNSA. The CDR3 runs 18 residues. V was pared by 5 bases and J by 1 base, with 14 bases of the junction left unmatched. The CDR3 region has the DNA TGTGCCAGCAGCCCGACAGGGGGCGGACTCGGCGGATCCTACGAGCAGTACTTC. This gives the protein CASSPTGGGLGGSYEQYF.

This chain connects TRBV30 to TRBJ1-4; no firm D call. This CDR3 region has 14 residues. Trimming removed 3 bases from V and 0 bases from J, with 8 bases in between. The germline V gene encodes CDR1 GTSNPN and CDR2 SVGIG (reference sequence). In DNA form, the CDR3 reads TGTGCCTGGAGGGAGGGAGCAACTAATGAAAAACTGTTTTTT. It translates to CAWREGATNEKLFF.

In its sample, this clone was seen a few times. The gene calls are TRBV2 and TRBJ1-1; weak D call: TRBD1 (6 bases). The V end lost 11 bases, the J end lost 2 bases, and 9 bases lay between the germline ends. CDR3 length: 11 residues. Per germline, CDR1 SNHLY and CDR2 FYNNEI. The CDR3 DNA reads TGTGCCGTACAGGGTAACACTGAAGCTTTCTTT. Translation gives CAVQGNTEAFF.

This clone was observed once. The rearrangement uses TRBV5-1 and TRBJ2-1; D perhaps matches TRBD2 (5 bases). The V end was cut by 1 base, the J end by 0 bases, with 14 bases between. CDR3 size: 17 residues. The germline gives CDR1 SGHRS, CDR2 YFSETQ. The CDR3 region has the DNA TGCGCCAGCAGCTTGTGGGCTAGCCGGAACTCCTACAATGAGCAGTTCTTC. Translated: CASSLWASRNSYNEQFF.

The chain joins TRBV6-1 to TRBJ2-7; TRBD1 matches at 11 bases. Trimming cost V 3 bases and J 3 bases; bases outside gene matches: 4. From germline, CDR1 is MNHNS and CDR2 SASEGT. The CDR3 spans 15 residues. The CDR3 DNA reads TGTGCCAGCAGTGAGGGGACAGGGGGAAGCTACGAGCAGTACTTC. The encoded protein is CASSEGTGGSYEQYF.

J is TRBJ2-5 and V is TRBV20-1; D not resolved. Germline assignment: CDR1 DFQATT and CDR2 SNEGSKA (reference sequence). The CDR3 has 10 residues. Trimming took 6 bases from V and 3 from J, leaving 5 bases between them. As DNA, the CDR3 is TGCAGTGCCCTAGAAGAGACCCAGTACTTC. Translating gives CSALEETQYF.

In this sample, this clone turned up once. The chain joins TRBV6-5 to TRBJ1-1, with 7 bases that match TRBD1. The CDR3 covers 13 residues. The germline gives CDR1 MNHEY, CDR2 SVGAGI. V shed 6 bases and J 6 bases; nucleotides not matched to a gene: 7. The CDR3 DNA is TGTGCCAGCAGCCGGACAGGTTCGGCTGAAGCTTTCTTT. Its translation: CASSRTGSAEAFF.

This chain uses TRBV19 with TRBJ2-5; 15 nucleotides align to TRBD2. The CDR3 is 16 amino acids. Germline V gives CDR1 LNHDA, CDR2 SQIVND (reference sequence). V trimming: 7 bases; J trimming: 5 bases; junction bases outside the gene matches: 8. CDR3 coding DNA: TGTGCCAGTAAAAGGACTAGCGGGAGGGCGGGGGAGACCCAGTACTTC. This encodes CASKRTSGRAGETQYF.

The chain employs TRBV4-2 and TRBJ2-3; the match to TRBD2 covers 9 bases. The CDR3 runs 16 residues. Germline CDR1 and CDR2: LGHNA and YNFKEQ. The V and J ends lost 2 bases and 2 bases, in that order; junction bases with no gene match: 5. The CDR3 is CASSQFRGRVTDTQYF. For the CDR3, the DNA is TGTGCCAGCAGCCAATTCCGCGGGAGGGTCACAGATACGCAGTATTTT.

The rearrangement uses TRBV10-3 and TRBJ2-7; TRBD1 agrees at 9 bases. Per the germline V gene, CDR1 is ENHRY and CDR2 is SYGVKD. The V gene end was trimmed by 5 bases and the J gene end by 7 bases; junction bases not matched to a gene: 18. The CDR3 is made up of 17 amino acids. The CDR3 nucleotides are TGTGCCATCAGTACTCAATTCCGGGACAGGGTTGTGCGGGAGCAGTACTTC. Translated: CAISTQFRDRVVREQYF.

The genes are TRBV25-1 and TRBJ1-4; D may be TRBD1 (6 bases). Trimming took off 5 bases at V and 3 bases at J, with 16 bases between the two ends. CDR1 and CDR2 (germline): MGHDK, SYGVNS. The CDR3 length is 16 residues. CDR3 bases: TGTGCCAGCAGTTCGGGGGGCGGGGTTGCTAATGAAAAACTGTTTTTT. Translated: CASSSGGGVANEKLFF.

This clone was recorded only once. V usage is TRBV27 and J usage is TRBJ1-2, with TRBD1 as a possible D gene (5 bases). Trimming pared 4 bases from V and 6 bases from J, leaving 15 bases between. The CDR3 covers 14 residues. CDR1 and CDR2 (germline): MNHEY, SMNVEV (reference sequence). CDR3 sequence (DNA): TGTGCCAGCAGTTACGGGAGAGGGGCGGATGGCTACACCTTC. It codes for CASSYGRGADGYTF.

This chain links TRBV5-1 with TRBJ2-1, with 9 positions matching TRBD1. V was pared by 4 bases and J by 6 bases, with 5 bases of the junction left unmatched. This CDR3 spans 14 amino acids. CDR1 and CDR2 (germline): SGHRS, YFSETQ. Here the CDR3 reads CASSPGTGPNEQFF. The DNA for the CDR3 is TGCGCCAGCAGCCCCGGGACAGGGCCCAATGAGCAGTTCTTC.

This chain links TRBV10-3 with TRBJ2-3; perhaps TRBD1 as D (5 bases). The V and J ends lost 0 bases and 1 base respectively, with 8 bases between them. Germline CDR1 reads ENHRY; CDR2 reads SYGVKD. There are 15 residues in the CDR3. CDR3: CAISESPRGTDTQYF. DNA of the CDR3: TGTGCCATCAGTGAGTCCCCCAGGGGCACAGATACGCAGTATTTT.

In DNA, the CDR3 is TGCAGTGCTAGCAGTCATCAGCCCCAGCATTTT. The encoded protein is CSASSHQPQHF. The chain recombines TRBV20-1 with TRBJ1-5; no reliable D call. There are 11 residues in the CDR3. V lost 3 bases to trimming and J lost 5 bases, with 5 bases between them. Germline V gene lookup returns CDR1 DFQATT and CDR2 SNEGSKA (reference sequence).

This chain links TRBV7-2 with TRBJ1-3, with D tentatively TRBD1 (6 bases). The V end lost 1 base, the J end lost 0 bases, and 10 bases lay between the germline ends. The CDR3 runs 16 residues. Germline V gene sequence: CDR1 SGHTA, CDR2 FQGNSA. The CDR3 sequence: CASSLVPGASGNTIYF. The CDR3 nucleotides are TGTGCCAGCAGCTTAGTCCCAGGGGCCTCTGGAAACACCATATATTTT.

J is TRBJ1-5 and V is TRBV28; 7 nucleotides line up with TRBD1. The CDR3 is made up of 17 amino acids. From germline, CDR1 is MDHEN and CDR2 SYDVKM. J was trimmed by 3 bases and V by 6 bases; bases with no gene match: 14. The CDR3 loop is CASRPRGGQSFNQPQHF. CDR3 coding DNA: TGTGCCAGCAGGCCTCGAGGGGGACAGTCTTTCAATCAGCCCCAGCATTTT.